This record covers a single TCR beta chain. This sample is drawn from a study of T cells in Graves' hyperthyroidism and ophthalmopathy. V lost 11 bases and J lost 4; bases outside the gene matches: 14. The germline CDR1 and CDR2 sequences are ENHRY and SYGVKD. CDR3 length: 15 amino acids. Amplification of TCR beta CDR3 regions used RNA as the template. The HTBI primer set served for first-round RT-PCR of the TCR CDR3. TCRdb analysed the multiplex PCR reads with MiXCR anew, one entry per CDR3 protein. The repertoire holds 600,000 to 800,000 distinct CDR3 sequences, with 30% to 40% as singletons. Sequenced: blood. This chain links TRBV10-3 with TRBJ1-2; 9 positions match TRBD1. The TCR sequence derives from a middle-aged woman with Graves' hyperthyroidism. The CDR3 nucleotides are TGTGCCGTCTCCGGGACAGGGTCTCCCCTCTATGGCTACACCTTC. Its protein is CAVSGTGSPLYGYTF.